Below, 24 T cell receptor beta chains from the same sample are listed, as sequenced in a study of monozygotic twins with cystic fibrosis (dated by TCRdb to the early 2020s). The library relied on the immunoSEQ multiplex PCR assay. TCRdb took over this immuneACCESS table, retaining in-frame rearrangements with V and J assigned. Such tables are incomplete; in checked studies, under half of the missing clones stem from an unresolved V gene, and the remainder is unexplained. This sample has approximately 33,000 clones in its table, and approximately 80% of those were observed once. The ten largest account for under 2% of the sample. Sequenced sample: blood. The receptors were gathered from a girl aged 2 to 10 with cystic fibrosis.

The genes are TRBV4-1 and TRBJ2-5, with D maybe TRBD1 (5 bases). Trimming pared 2 bases from V and 1 base from J, leaving 8 bases between. Germline CDR1 MGHRA, CDR2 YSYEKL. The CDR3 covers 14 residues. The CDR3 DNA is TGCGCCAGCAGCCAAAGGGGTGGCCAAGAGACCCAGTACTTC. Amino acid sequence: CASSQRGGQETQYF.

The chain employs TRBV19 and TRBJ2-7; maybe TRBD2 (6 bases). In germline, CDR1 is LNHDA, CDR2 SQIVND (reference sequence). The CDR3 length is 13 residues. Trimming shortened V by 3 bases and J by 7 bases, and 13 bases separated the two germline ends. The DNA of the CDR3 is TGTGCCAGTAGTATTAGGCCTGGAGGGGAGCAGTACTTC. Its protein is CASSIRPGGEQYF.

This clone was observed a handful of times. The chain links TRBV5-6 to TRBJ2-7; D gene ambiguous. Germline V gene lookup returns CDR1 SGHDT and CDR2 YYEEEE. V dropped 4 bases and J dropped 5 bases, with 16 bases sitting between them. CDR3 length equals 14 residues. CDR3 protein: CASSETSRIDEQYF. The CDR3, as DNA: TGTGCCAGCAGCGAAACCTCTAGGATCGACGAGCAGTACTTC.

This clone was seen a handful of times. The rearrangement joins TRBV29-1 to TRBJ1-2; 7 nucleotides match TRBD1. V lost 3 bases and J lost 3; bases outside the gene matches: 1. Germline V lookup: CDR1 SQVTM, CDR2 ANQGSEA. This CDR3 has 12 amino acids. CDR3 coding DNA: TGCAGCGTTGACAGGGGGGACTATGGCTACACCTTC. It is translated as CSVDRGDYGYTF.

The gene calls are TRBV29-1 and TRBJ1-1; 9 nucleotides align to TRBD1. The CDR3 is made up of 13 amino acids. CDR1 is SQVTM, CDR2 ANQGSEA, per germline. V lost 7 bases to trimming and J lost 5 bases; unmatched junction nucleotides: 8. CDR3 region: CSAKTGGQTEAFF. CDR3 DNA: TGCAGCGCCAAGACAGGGGGGCAAACTGAAGCTTTCTTT.

In this sample, this clone turned up once. J is TRBJ1-1 and V is TRBV30, with 7 bases that match TRBD1. CDR1 is GTSNPN, CDR2 SVGIG, per germline (reference sequence). With V trimmed by 5 bases and J by 3 bases, 9 bases remained unmatched. The CDR3 loop spans 14 amino acids. The CDR3 sequence: CAWFSRGADTEAFF. The CDR3 DNA reads as TGTGCCTGGTTTTCCAGGGGGGCGGACACTGAAGCTTTCTTT. The complete variable domain, with remaining parts taken from reference TRBV30 and TRBJ1-1, reads SQTIHQWPATLVQPVGSPLSLECTVEGTSNPNLYWYRQAAGRGLQLLFYSVGIGQISSEVPQNLSASRPQDRQFILSSKKLLLSDSGFYLCAWFSRGADTEAFFGQGTRLTVV.

This clone is a singleton in its sample. The V gene is TRBV5-1, the J gene TRBJ2-3, with 10 positions matching TRBD2. CDR1 and CDR2 from the germline V gene are SGHRS and YFSETQ. Germline trimming cut 4 bases from V and 2 bases from J; bases unmatched to any gene: 7. This CDR3 region has 16 residues. The CDR3 region has the DNA TGCGCCAGCAGCCGCGAACTAGCGGGGACCACAGATACGCAGTATTTT. Translated, it gives CASSRELAGTTDTQYF. Complete variable domain (other parts from reference TRBV5-1 and TRBJ2-3): KAGVTQTPRYLIKTRGQQVTLSCSPISGHRSVSWYQQTPGQGLQFLFEYFSETQRNKGNFPGRFSGRQFSNSRSEMNVSTLELGDSALYLCASSRELAGTTDTQYFGPGTRLTVL.

CDR3 protein: CASSLATGQGGEYF. CDR3 in DNA: TGTGCCAGCAGCTTAGCCACAGGACAAGGCGGGGAGTACTTC. J is TRBJ2-5 and V is TRBV7-2; the D gene is possibly TRBD2 (6 bases). Trimming cost V 0 bases and J 12 bases, with 17 bases left between them. Germline loops: CDR1 SGHTA, CDR2 FQGNSA. CDR3 size: 14 residues. The full variable domain, its missing parts supplied by reference TRBV7-2 and TRBJ2-5, is GAGVSQSPSNKVTEKGKDVELRCDPISGHTALYWYRQSLGQGLEFLIYFQGNSAPDKSGLPSDRFSAERTGGSVSTLTIQRTQQEDSAVYLCASSLATGQGGEYFGPGTRLLVL.

This chain joins TRBV13 and TRBJ2-3; the D gene is possibly TRBD2 (5 bases). With 3 bases removed from V and 1 base from J, the gap between germline ends came to 8 bases. CDR3 size: 14 residues. Germline V gene lookup returns CDR1 PRHDT and CDR2 FYEKMQ (reference sequence). The CDR3 loop is CASSFGVRTDTQYF. As DNA, the CDR3 is TGTGCCAGCAGCTTCGGGGTCCGCACAGATACGCAGTATTTT.

The chain has TRBV5-4 and TRBJ1-2; no firm D call. The CDR3 loop spans 15 amino acids. Trimming took off 4 bases at V and 8 bases at J, with 21 bases between the two ends. Germline V lookup: CDR1 SGHNT, CDR2 YYREEE (reference sequence). The CDR3 nucleotides are TGTGCCAGCAGCCCCGGGATGGACGTCGGCAGGGGCTACACCTTC. Translating it yields CASSPGMDVGRGYTF.

The chain combines TRBV25-1 with TRBJ2-1, with no clear D. The CDR3 contains 11 residues. V lost 2 bases and J 5 bases, leaving 1 base between the germline ends. CDR1 and CDR2 from the germline V gene are MGHDK and SYGVNS. CDR3 nucleotides: TGTGCCAGCAGTGAAAACAATGAGCAGTTCTTC. This sequence encodes CASSENNEQFF.

The chain couples TRBV5-6 to TRBJ1-2; a weak D match, TRBD1 (5 bases). Germline assignment: CDR1 SGHDT and CDR2 YYEEEE. CDR3 size: 17 residues. Trimming took off 4 bases at V and 5 bases at J, with 24 bases between the two ends. In DNA form, the CDR3 reads TGTGCCAGCAGCGGGGGAGACCACACCGAATTGGTTTATGGCTACACCTTC. As protein: CASSGGDHTELVYGYTF.

CDR3 sequence (DNA): TGTGCCAGCAGCTACCTTTCGGGGACCGGCCGGGAGACCCAGTACTTC. This translates into CASSYLSGTGRETQYF. This chain uses TRBV7-9 with TRBJ2-5; D is perhaps TRBD1 or TRBD2 (5 bases each). The CDR3 length is 16 residues. The germline V and J ends were trimmed by 4 bases and 5 bases, with 20 bases remaining between them. Germline assignment: CDR1 SEHNR and CDR2 FQNEAQ (reference sequence).

The V gene is TRBV4-1, the J gene TRBJ1-6; D gene ambiguous. The V gene's germline CDR1 is MGHRA and CDR2 YSYEKL. The CDR3 length is 16 residues. Trimming cost V 1 base and J 6 bases, with 13 bases left between them. DNA for the CDR3: TGCGCCAGCAGCCAAGGGTTACAGCTTTTTAATTCACCCCTCCACTTT. It yields the protein CASSQGLQLFNSPLHF.

The chain links TRBV6-1 to TRBJ2-7; D is possibly TRBD1 (5 bases). From germline, CDR1 is MNHNS and CDR2 SASEGT. V lost 1 base and J lost 1, with 11 bases in between. This CDR3 has 15 amino acids. The CDR3 here is CASSEVTAHSYEQYF. The DNA of the CDR3 is TGTGCCAGCAGTGAAGTGACAGCCCATTCCTACGAGCAGTACTTC.

The V and J genes are TRBV14 and TRBJ1-2; TRBD1 is a possible D gene (6 bases). V gave up 0 bases and J gave up 8 bases, with 13 bases separating them. The CDR3 is made up of 14 amino acids. Germline V CDR1 and CDR2: SGHDN, FVKESK. CDR3 nucleotide sequence: TGTGCCAGCAGCCAAGAAGGGGGAGTGGGAGGCTACACCTTC. Protein sequence: CASSQEGGVGGYTF.

In this sample, this clone turned up once. The rearrangement links TRBV30 to TRBJ2-4; D not resolved. The germline CDR1 and CDR2 sequences are GTSNPN and SVGIG (reference sequence). Trimming pared 2 bases from V and 2 bases from J, leaving 7 bases between. CDR3 size: 13 residues. CDR3: CAWSLGTKNIQYF. Written as DNA, the CDR3 is TGTGCCTGGAGTCTGGGTACCAAAAACATTCAGTACTTC.

The CDR3 here is CASSQYRGRISGANVLTF. In DNA, the CDR3 is TGCGCCAGCAGCCAATACAGGGGGCGCATCTCTGGGGCCAACGTCCTGACTTTC. The V and J genes are TRBV4-3 and TRBJ2-6; the match to TRBD1 covers 9 bases. The CDR3 is 18 amino acids. The germline CDR1 and CDR2 sequences are LGHNA and YSLEER. V was clipped by 2 bases and J by 0 bases; unmatched bases: 5.

This chain links TRBV20-1 with TRBJ2-1; D is possibly TRBD2 (5 bases). This CDR3 comprises 11 residues. The V gene lost 3 bases and the J gene lost 6 bases, with 6 bases spanning the gap. Per the germline V gene, CDR1 is DFQATT and CDR2 is SNEGSKA (reference sequence). The CDR3 DNA sequence: TGCAGTGCTAGGGGGAGCAATGAGCAGTTCTTC. Its translation is CSARGSNEQFF.

The gene calls are TRBV30 and TRBJ2-2; D is uncertain. This CDR3 has 13 residues. The germline V gene has CDR1 GTSNPN and CDR2 SVGIG (reference sequence). V was cut by 5 bases and J by 1 base, with 8 bases left in between. The DNA of the CDR3 is TGTGCCTGGGCTCCAGGGAACACCGGGGAGCTGTTTTTT. As protein: CAWAPGNTGELFF.

V and J are TRBV6-1 and TRBJ2-5, with 9 bases lining up with TRBD1. The CDR3 consists of 16 residues. The germline V gene encodes CDR1 MNHNS and CDR2 SASEGT. With V trimmed by 4 bases and J by 3 bases, 9 bases remained unmatched. CDR3 coding DNA: TGTGCCAGCAGTGCCCCCGGGACAGGGATCAAAGAGACCCAGTACTTC. Its translation: CASSAPGTGIKETQYF.

This chain links TRBV5-1 with TRBJ1-6; 7 nucleotides line up with TRBD1. CDR3 length: 15 residues. Trimming cost V 2 bases and J 5 bases; bases outside gene matches: 4. Per the germline V gene, CDR1 is SGHRS and CDR2 is YFSETQ. The CDR3 is CASSLRQGHNSPLHF. DNA of the CDR3: TGCGCCAGCAGCTTAAGACAGGGTCATAATTCACCCCTCCACTTT.

This clone was seen only once. This chain links TRBV14 with TRBJ2-2, with D possibly matching TRBD2 (5 bases). Germline V lookup: CDR1 SGHDN, CDR2 FVKESK. The CDR3 loop spans 19 amino acids. V gave up 0 bases and J gave up 3 bases, with 20 bases separating them. The CDR3 DNA sequence: TGTGCCAGCAGCCAAGACCCCAGGAGGCGGCGCAGCCACACCGGGGAGCTGTTTTTT. Protein sequence: CASSQDPRRRRSHTGELFF.

The chain combines TRBV19 with TRBJ1-6; D gene unclear. The CDR3 runs to 14 residues. The germline gives CDR1 LNHDA, CDR2 SQIVND (reference sequence). V lost 8 bases and J 7 bases, leaving 15 bases between the germline ends. CDR3 DNA sequence: TGTGCCAGTGAGGAAGGGCCTTCCAATTCACCCCTCCACTTT. The encoded protein is CASEEGPSNSPLHF.